A selection of T cell receptor beta chains follows, all from one sample in a study of OX40 agonist ivuxolimab in advanced cancers. Some clones are missing from TCRdb's copy, which holds only in-frame ones; the method was immunoSEQ multiplex PCR. The sample contains some 57,000 clones, more than 75% of which appear only once. The source was CD4+ or CD8+ T cells sorted from blood, collected in a trial of the OX40 agonist ivuxolimab. Every receptor here comes from an adult with an advanced solid tumor such as melanoma, head and neck, liver or kidney cancer. CDR3s include the opening cysteine and the closing phenylalanine or tryptophan. D genes are given only for firm matches. Not all rows give a size; the values are once, few, many and, for expanded clones, a class.

TGTGCCAGCAGTTTATCAGGGAAGGGGGACGAGCAGTACTTC	CASSLSGKGDEQYF	TRBJ2-7	14	TRBV28	.	.
TGTGCCAGCAGCTTAGTCCTAGCGGGAGGACCCGCGAACACCGGGGAGCTGTTTTTT	CASSLVLAGGPANTGELFF	TRBJ2-2	19	TRBV7-8	.	TRBD2
TGTGCCACCAAAGAGGCGGGAGGGGGAAACACCGGGGAGCTGTTTTTT	CATKEAGGGNTGELFF	TRBJ2-2	16	TRBV10-3	.	TRBD2
TGTGCCAGCAGGTACAGACAACTGTTTTTT	CASRYRQLFF	TRBJ1-4	10	TRBV2	.	.
TGTGCCAGCGGGACAGGGCATGGCACTGAAGCTTTCTTT	CASGTGHGTEAFF	TRBJ1-1	13	TRBV11-2	.	TRBD1
TGTGCCAGCAGCGTACCAGGGATCGACTATGGCTACACCTTC	CASSVPGIDYGYTF	TRBJ1-2	14	TRBV9	.	.
TGCAGCATAAGGACAGACAGCAATCAGCCCCAGCATTTT	CSIRTDSNQPQHF	TRBJ1-5	13	TRBV29-1	.	.
TGTGCCAGCAGCATAAGGGGGCACCAAGAGACCCAGTACTTC	CASSIRGHQETQYF	TRBJ2-5	14	TRBV5-6	.	TRBD1
TGCGCCAGCAGCCAAGAAGGGTCGAGAAACACCATGAACACTGAAGCTTTCTTT	CASSQEGSRNTMNTEAFF	TRBJ1-1	18	TRBV4-3	once	.
TGCAGCGTTTTTAGACCGTACACCGGGGAGCTGTTTTTT	CSVFRPYTGELFF	TRBJ2-2	13	TRBV29-1	.	.
TGTGCCAGCAGCGTAGAGGTCAACCCGTACGAGCAGTACTTC	CASSVEVNPYEQYF	TRBJ2-7	14	TRBV9	.	.
TGTGCCATCAGGTCGACAGGGGAAGGTACAGATACGCAGTATTTT	CAIRSTGEGTDTQYF	TRBJ2-3	15	TRBV10-3	.	TRBD1
TGTGCCAGCAGTGTGTACGGGGGGAGTCAGCCCCAGCATTTT	CASSVYGGSQPQHF	TRBJ1-5	14	TRBV2	once	.
TGTGCCAGCACAAAGGAGGGTCGTAGCAATCAGCCCCAGCATTTT	CASTKEGRSNQPQHF	TRBJ1-5	15	TRBV7-2	.	.
TGTGCCAGCAGCTTAAAGGGGGGCCAGCCCCAGCATTTT	CASSLKGGQPQHF	TRBJ1-5	13	TRBV7-2	.	.
TGCGCCAGCAGCCAAGAGATGGGGCGGTACGAGCAGTACTTC	CASSQEMGRYEQYF	TRBJ2-7	14	TRBV4-1	.	.
TGTGCCAGCAGCTCGGGACTTCTTAGCACAGATACGCAGTATTTT	CASSSGLLSTDTQYF	TRBJ2-3	15	TRBV7-3	.	.